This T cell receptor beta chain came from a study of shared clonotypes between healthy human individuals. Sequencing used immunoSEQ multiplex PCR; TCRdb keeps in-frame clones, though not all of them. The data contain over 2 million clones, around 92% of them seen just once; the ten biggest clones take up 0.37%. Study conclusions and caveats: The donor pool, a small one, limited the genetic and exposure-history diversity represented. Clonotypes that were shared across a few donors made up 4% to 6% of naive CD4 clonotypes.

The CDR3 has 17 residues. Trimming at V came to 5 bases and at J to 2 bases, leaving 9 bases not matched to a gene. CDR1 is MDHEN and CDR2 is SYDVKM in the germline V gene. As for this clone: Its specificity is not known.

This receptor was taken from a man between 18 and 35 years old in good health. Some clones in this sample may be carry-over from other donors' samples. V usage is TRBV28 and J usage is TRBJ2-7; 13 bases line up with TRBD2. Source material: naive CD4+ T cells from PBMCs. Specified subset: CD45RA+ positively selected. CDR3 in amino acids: CASSTAPGLAGPYEQYF. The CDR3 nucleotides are TGTGCCAGCAGTACTGCCCCGGGACTAGCGGGACCCTACGAGCAGTACTTC. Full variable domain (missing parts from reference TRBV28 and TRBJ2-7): DVKVTQSSRYLVKRTGEKVFLECVQDMDHENMFWYRQDPGLGLRLIYFSYDVKMKEKGDIPEGYSVSREKKERFSLILESASTNQTSMYLCASSTAPGLAGPYEQYFGPGTRLTVT.